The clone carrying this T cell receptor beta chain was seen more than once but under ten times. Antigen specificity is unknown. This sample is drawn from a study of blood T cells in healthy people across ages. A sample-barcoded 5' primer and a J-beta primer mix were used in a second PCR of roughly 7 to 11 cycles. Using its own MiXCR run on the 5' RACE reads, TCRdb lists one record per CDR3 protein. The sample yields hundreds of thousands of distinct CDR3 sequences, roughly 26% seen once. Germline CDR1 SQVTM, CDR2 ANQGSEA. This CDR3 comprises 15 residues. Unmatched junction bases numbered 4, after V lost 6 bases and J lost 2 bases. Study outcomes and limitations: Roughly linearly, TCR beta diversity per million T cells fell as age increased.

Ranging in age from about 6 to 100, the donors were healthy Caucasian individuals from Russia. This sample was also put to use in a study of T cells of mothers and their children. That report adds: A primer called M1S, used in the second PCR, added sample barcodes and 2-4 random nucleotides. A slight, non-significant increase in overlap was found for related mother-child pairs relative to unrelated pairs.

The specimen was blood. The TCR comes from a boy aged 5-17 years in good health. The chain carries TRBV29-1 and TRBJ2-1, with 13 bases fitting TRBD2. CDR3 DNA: TGCAGCGTCGCTGGGACTAGCGGGGCCTACAATGAGCAGTTCTTC. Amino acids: CSVAGTSGAYNEQFF.